Included here is one T cell receptor (beta chain) sequence, with context. This entry belongs to a study of blood T cell repertoires in COVID-19. On the study more broadly: There were acute and convalescent COVID-19 samples, and they came from the United States, Italy and Spain. T cells, B-cell-depleted T cells, or PBMCs supplied cDNA or gDNA.

The V and J ends lost 5 bases and 2 bases, in that order; junction bases with no gene match: 10. The CDR3 length is 16 residues. Germline CDR1 and CDR2: SNHLY and FYNNEI. Original data processing: Counts of nucleated cells, estimated from reference gene primer amplification, were obtained. The method was immunoSEQ multiplex PCR; TCRdb's version includes in-frame clones alone and lacks a portion of them. That table supplies the V and J calls and clone size; D and trimming were determined from the DNA. The data hold fewer than 55,000 clones, with approximately 70% observed a single time. Sequenced input: peripheral blood. This chain links TRBV2 with TRBJ2-3; 7 positions match TRBD2. This receptor was obtained from a woman in her 70s with acute or convalescent COVID-19. CDR3 sequence (DNA): TGTGCCAGCAGTCTACTAGCGACCCAGGTCACAGATACGCAGTATTTT. Amino acid sequence: CASSLLATQVTDTQYF.